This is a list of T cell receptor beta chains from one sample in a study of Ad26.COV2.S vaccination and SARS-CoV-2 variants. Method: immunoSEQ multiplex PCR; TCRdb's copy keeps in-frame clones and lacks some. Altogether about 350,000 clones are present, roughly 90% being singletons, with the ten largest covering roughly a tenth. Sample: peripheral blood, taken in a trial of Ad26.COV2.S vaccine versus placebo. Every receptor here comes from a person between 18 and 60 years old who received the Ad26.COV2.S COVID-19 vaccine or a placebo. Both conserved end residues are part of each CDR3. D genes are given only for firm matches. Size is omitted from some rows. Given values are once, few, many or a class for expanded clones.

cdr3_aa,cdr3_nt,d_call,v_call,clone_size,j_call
CASSSSSGNTIYF,TGTGCCAGCAGCTCCTCGTCTGGAAACACCATATATTTT,NA,TRBV7-6,NA,TRBJ1-3
CASSKERIIQETQYF,TGTGCCAGCAGCAAAGAAAGGATAATACAAGAGACCCAGTACTTC,NA,TRBV7-8,NA,TRBJ2-5
CASSRVGSGRLGLYEQYF,TGTGCCAGCAGCCGGGTTGGAAGCGGGAGACTAGGCCTTTACGAGCAGTACTTC,TRBD2,TRBV27,NA,TRBJ2-7
CASSVGSGSTDEQYF,TGTGCCAGCAGCGTAGGAAGCGGGAGTACCGACGAGCAGTACTTC,TRBD2,TRBV9,once,TRBJ2-7
CASSYSLAYYEQYF,TGTGCCAGCAGTTACTCACTAGCGTACTACGAGCAGTACTTC,TRBD2,TRBV6-6,NA,TRBJ2-7
CASATGDSYNSPLHF,TGCGCCAGCGCCACAGGGGACTCCTATAATTCACCCCTCCACTTT,TRBD1,TRBV5-1,NA,TRBJ1-6
CASSFLGTAQETQYF,TGTGCCAGCAGTTTCCTTGGGACAGCCCAAGAGACCCAGTACTTC,TRBD1,TRBV28,NA,TRBJ2-5
CASSFSGTGYSPLHF,TGTGCCAGCAGCTTCTCCGGGACAGGGTATTCACCCCTCCACTTT,TRBD1,TRBV7-9,few,TRBJ1-6
CASTGPVGDTQYF,TGTGCCAGCACAGGGCCCGTGGGAGATACGCAGTATTTT,NA,TRBV10-3,NA,TRBJ2-3
CASLPRGLEGGYTF,TGTGCCTCCCTACCCCGGGGGCTAGAAGGTGGCTACACCTTC,NA,TRBV6-6,NA,TRBJ1-2
CASKDSNNSPLHF,TGTGCCAGCAAGGACAGCAATAATTCACCCCTCCACTTT,NA,TRBV6-4,NA,TRBJ1-6
CATSALGEELLNEQFF,TGTGCCACCAGTGCCCTTGGCGAGGAGCTGCTCAATGAGCAGTTCTTC,NA,TRBV24-1,NA,TRBJ2-1
CASSQETQYF,TGTGCCAGCTCTCAAGAGACCCAGTACTTC,NA,TRBV28,NA,TRBJ2-5
CASRPQPYTEAFF,TGTGCCAGCAGGCCCCAGCCTTACACTGAAGCTTTCTTT,NA,TRBV7-2,once,TRBJ1-1
CASSQARGAYEQYF,TGTGCCAGCAGCCAAGCCCGCGGAGCCTACGAGCAGTACTTC,NA,TRBV4-2,NA,TRBJ2-7
CASSSQTGSSYNEQFF,TGTGCCAGCAGTTCCCAGACAGGGAGCTCCTACAATGAGCAGTTCTTC,TRBD1,TRBV6-2/TRBV6-3,NA,TRBJ2-1
CASSSDSYEQYF,TGTGCCAGCTCTTCGGACAGCTACGAGCAGTACTTC,NA,TRBV18,few,TRBJ2-7
CASSPGDVVDHSPLHF,TGCGCCAGCAGCCCAGGGGATGTGGTCGACCATTCACCCCTCCACTTT,NA,TRBV4-3,NA,TRBJ1-6
CASSSGVHYNEQFF,TGTGCCAGCAGCTCAGGGGTTCACTACAATGAGCAGTTCTTC,NA,TRBV9,NA,TRBJ2-1
CASSLGRVNYEQYF,TGTGCCAGCAGCTTGGGCAGGGTCAACTACGAGCAGTACTTC,NA,TRBV7-8,NA,TRBJ2-7
CASSLTSGEPLSQFF,TGTGCCAGCAGCTTGACTAGCGGAGAGCCATTGAGTCAGTTCTTC,TRBD2,TRBV7-2,NA,TRBJ2-1
CASSPHTLRLAGDTQYF,TGTGCCAGCAGCCCTCACACGCTTAGACTAGCGGGAGATACGCAGTATTTT,TRBD2,TRBV3-1/TRBV3-2,NA,TRBJ2-3
CASSQGRTNTEAFF,TGTGCCAGCAGCCAAGGGCGGACGAACACTGAAGCTTTCTTT,NA,TRBV3-1/TRBV3-2,once,TRBJ1-1
CASSPDGYEQYF,TGCGCCAGCAGTCCGGATGGCTACGAGCAGTACTTC,NA,TRBV5-1,NA,TRBJ2-7
CASSPGEYSYNEQFF,TGCGCCAGCAGCCCTGGTGAGTACTCCTACAATGAGCAGTTCTTC,NA,TRBV5-1,NA,TRBJ2-1
CASSQESKSYEQYF,TGTGCCAGCAGCCAAGAATCGAAGTCCTACGAGCAGTACTTC,NA,TRBV4-2,few,TRBJ2-7
CASSLGAPRRGNEQFF,TGCGCCAGCAGCTTGGGGGCCCCTCGGAGGGGCAATGAGCAGTTCTTC,NA,TRBV5-1,NA,TRBJ2-1
CASSQDVRGYYGYTF,TGCGCCAGCAGCCAAGATGTACGGGGGTACTATGGCTACACCTTC,NA,TRBV4-1,NA,TRBJ1-2
CASSRSEGPVETQYF,TGTGCCAGCTCACGATCGGAGGGGCCGGTTGAGACCCAGTACTTC,NA,TRBV18,NA,TRBJ2-5
CASSQDGAAQVNF,TGTGCCAGCAGCCAAGATGGAGCGGCTCAGGTGAACTTC,NA,TRBV3-1/TRBV3-2,NA,TRBJ2-7
CASSLTAGADTGELFF,TGCGCCAGCAGCTTGACGGCGGGAGCGGACACCGGGGAGCTGTTTTTT,TRBD2,TRBV5-1,NA,TRBJ2-2
CASSSNPDRAKQFF,TGTGCCAGCAGCTCAAACCCTGACAGGGCGAAGCAGTTCTTC,TRBD1,TRBV7-2,NA,TRBJ2-1
CASKEDRAMYEQYF,TGTGCCAGCAAGGAGGACAGGGCCATGTACGAGCAGTACTTC,TRBD1,TRBV2,NA,TRBJ2-7
CASSPGGNEQFF,TGTGCCAGCAGCCCCGGGGGGAATGAGCAGTTCTTC,TRBD2,TRBV11-2,NA,TRBJ2-1
CASSLKTDNYGYTF,TGTGCCAGCAGCTTAAAGACAGATAACTATGGCTACACCTTC,NA,TRBV7-9,NA,TRBJ1-2
CASSLGFLNEQFF,TGTGCCAGCAGCTTAGGTTTCCTCAATGAGCAGTTCTTC,NA,TRBV7-2,NA,TRBJ2-1
CASSSRRRRADTQYF,TGTGCCAGTAGTTCCAGACGGAGAAGGGCAGATACGCAGTATTTT,NA,TRBV19,NA,TRBJ2-3
CASVAVEFTNYGYTF,TGTGCCAGCGTGGCGGTGGAGTTTACTAACTATGGCTACACCTTC,NA,TRBV2,NA,TRBJ1-2